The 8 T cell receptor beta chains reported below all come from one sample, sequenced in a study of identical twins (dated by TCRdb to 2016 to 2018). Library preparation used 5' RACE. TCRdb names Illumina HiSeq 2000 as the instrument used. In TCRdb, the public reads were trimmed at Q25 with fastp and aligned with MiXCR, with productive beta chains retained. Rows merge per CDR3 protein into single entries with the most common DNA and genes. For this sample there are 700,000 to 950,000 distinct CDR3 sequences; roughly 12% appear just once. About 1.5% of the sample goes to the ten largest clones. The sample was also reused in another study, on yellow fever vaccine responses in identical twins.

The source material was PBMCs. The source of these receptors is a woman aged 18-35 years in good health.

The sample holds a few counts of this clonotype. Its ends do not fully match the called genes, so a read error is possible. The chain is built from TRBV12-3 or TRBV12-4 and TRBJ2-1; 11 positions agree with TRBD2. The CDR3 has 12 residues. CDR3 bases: TGTGCCAGCAGGACATCTAGCGGGAGGCTGCTCTTC. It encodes CASRTSSGRLLF.

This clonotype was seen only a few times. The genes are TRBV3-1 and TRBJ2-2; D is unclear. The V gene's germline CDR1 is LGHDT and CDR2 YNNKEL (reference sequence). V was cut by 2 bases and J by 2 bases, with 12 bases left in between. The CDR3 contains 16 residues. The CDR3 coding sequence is TGTGCCAGCAGCCAAAAGCAGCTAGTCAACACCGGGGAGCTGTTTTTT. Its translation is CASSQKQLVNTGELFF.

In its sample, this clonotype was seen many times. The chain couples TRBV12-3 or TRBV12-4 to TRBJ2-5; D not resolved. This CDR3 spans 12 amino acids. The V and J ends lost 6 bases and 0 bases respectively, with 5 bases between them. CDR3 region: CASSRYQETQYF. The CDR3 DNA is TGTGCCAGCAGCAGGTACCAAGAGACCCAGTACTTC.

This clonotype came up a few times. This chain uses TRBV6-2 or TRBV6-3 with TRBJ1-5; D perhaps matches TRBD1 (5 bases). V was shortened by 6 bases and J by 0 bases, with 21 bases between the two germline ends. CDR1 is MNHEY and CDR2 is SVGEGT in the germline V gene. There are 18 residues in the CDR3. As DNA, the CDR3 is TGTGCCAGCAGCCAAGGGCCCCGGGGGATCGTTAGCAATCAGCCCCAGCATTTT. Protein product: CASSQGPRGIVSNQPQHF.

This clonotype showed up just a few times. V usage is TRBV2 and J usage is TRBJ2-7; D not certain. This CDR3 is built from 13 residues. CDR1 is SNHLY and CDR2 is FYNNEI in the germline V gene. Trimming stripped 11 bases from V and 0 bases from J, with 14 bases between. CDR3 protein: CAFSGQISYEQYF. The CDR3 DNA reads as TGTGCCTTCTCGGGTCAGATCTCCTACGAGCAGTACTTC.

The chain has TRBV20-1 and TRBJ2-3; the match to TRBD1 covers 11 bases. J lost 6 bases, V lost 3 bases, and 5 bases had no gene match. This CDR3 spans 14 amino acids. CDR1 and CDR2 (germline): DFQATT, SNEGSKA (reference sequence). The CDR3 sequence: CSARDRGRMDTQYF. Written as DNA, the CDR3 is TGCAGTGCTAGGGACAGGGGGCGCATGGATACGCAGTATTTT.

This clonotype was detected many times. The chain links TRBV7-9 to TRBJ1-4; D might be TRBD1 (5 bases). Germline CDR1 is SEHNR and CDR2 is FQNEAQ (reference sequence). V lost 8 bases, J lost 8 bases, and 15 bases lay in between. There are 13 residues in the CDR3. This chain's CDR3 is CASSLQGREKLFF. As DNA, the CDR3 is TGTGCCAGCTCCTTGCAGGGTCGGGAAAAACTGTTTTTT.

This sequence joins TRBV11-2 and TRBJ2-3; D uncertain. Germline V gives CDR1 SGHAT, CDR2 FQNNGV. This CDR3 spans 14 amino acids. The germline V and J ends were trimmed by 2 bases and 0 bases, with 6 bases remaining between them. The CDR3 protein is CASSLPSSTDTQYF. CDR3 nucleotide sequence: TGTGCCAGCAGCTTACCCAGTAGCACAGATACGCAGTATTTT. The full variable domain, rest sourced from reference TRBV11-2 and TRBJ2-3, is EAGVAQSPRYKIIEKRQSVAFWCNPISGHATLYWYQQILGQGPKLLIQFQNNGVVDDSQLPKDRFSAERLKGVDSTLKIQPAKLEDSAVYLCASSLPSSTDTQYFGPGTRLTVL.